The 16 T cell receptor beta chains given below trace back to one sample, sequenced in a study of T cell repertoires in ileal Crohn's disease. The assay was immunoSEQ multiplex PCR, and TCRdb's table has in-frame clones only and misses some. This table has about 6,000 clones, around 78% appearing once. The time point is: proximal margin of the surgical specimen (macroscopically non-inflamed). Material: ileal tissue. The receptor source for this set is an adult with Crohn's disease.

This clone is labeled hyperexpanded. J is TRBJ1-1 and V is TRBV6-6, with 10 positions matching TRBD1. CDR3 length: 14 amino acids. CDR1 is MNHNY, CDR2 SVGAGI, per germline (reference sequence). V lost 2 bases and J lost 7; bases outside the gene matches: 4. CDR3 in amino acids: CASSYGTGVGEAFF. Written as DNA, the CDR3 is TGTGCCAGCAGTTACGGGACAGGGGTCGGTGAAGCTTTCTTT.

V is TRBV7-7 and J is TRBJ2-2; no clear D gene. The CDR3 consists of 12 residues. In germline, CDR1 is SSHAT, CDR2 FNYEAQ (reference sequence). The V gene lost 3 bases and the J gene lost 5 bases, with 4 bases spanning the gap. The CDR3 here is CASSFRTGELFF. CDR3 bases: TGTGCCAGCAGCTTCCGGACCGGGGAGCTGTTTTTT.

This clone appeared a single time. The rearrangement uses TRBV23-1 and TRBJ1-2; TRBD1 matches at 7 bases. TRBV23-1 is annotated as an ORF whose role is uncertain. The V and J ends lost 2 bases and 1 base, in that order; junction bases with no gene match: 7. The CDR3 extends over 16 amino acids. CDR3 in DNA: TGCGCCAGCAGTCAACTCCGGGACAGTGATAACTATGGCTACACCTTC. Translating it yields CASSQLRDSDNYGYTF.

V usage is TRBV4-2 and J usage is TRBJ1-1, with no clear D. Germline V gene sequence: CDR1 LGHNA, CDR2 YNFKEQ. The V end was cut by 3 bases, the J end by 5 bases, with 16 bases between. This CDR3 has 15 residues. CDR3 DNA: TGTGCCAGCAGCCACGATGGGATCCGACGGACTGAAGCTTTCTTT. Protein: CASSHDGIRRTEAFF.

The chain employs TRBV5-1 and TRBJ2-3; D remains unclear. The CDR3 consists of 13 residues. V lost 4 bases, J lost 0 bases, and 6 bases lay in between. The V gene's germline CDR1 is SGHRS and CDR2 YFSETQ. CDR3 region: CASSHPSTDTQYF. CDR3 DNA sequence: TGCGCCAGCAGCCACCCTAGCACAGATACGCAGTATTTT.

The sample holds a few counts of this clone. CDR3 residues: CASSPSLSGGQSYEQYF. CDR3 DNA: TGCGCCAGCAGCCCAAGTTTAAGCGGGGGGCAATCCTACGAGCAGTACTTC. The V and J genes are TRBV4-3 and TRBJ2-7, with 9 bases aligning to TRBD2. Germline V gives CDR1 LGHNA, CDR2 YSLEER. The CDR3 is 17 residues long. The J segment lost 1 base and the V segment lost 4 bases, leaving 11 bases of the junction unmatched.

Written as DNA, the CDR3 is TGTGCCAGCAGTTTATCTCCCGGACACCACACTGAAGCTTTCTTT. This sequence encodes CASSLSPGHHTEAFF. The rearrangement joins TRBV27 to TRBJ1-1, with D possibly matching TRBD1 (5 bases). V was shortened by 0 bases and J by 3 bases, with 11 bases between the two germline ends. Germline V lookup: CDR1 MNHEY, CDR2 SMNVEV (reference sequence). CDR3 size: 15 residues.

The chain employs TRBV6-5 and TRBJ1-3; 7 bases fit TRBD1. There are 11 residues in the CDR3. Germline loops: CDR1 MNHEY, CDR2 SVGAGI. The V gene end was trimmed by 6 bases and the J gene end by 8 bases; junction bases not matched to a gene: 1. The CDR3 bases are TGTGCCAGCAGGCAGGGGGACACCATATATTTT. Its translation: CASRQGDTIYF.

Here the CDR3 reads CAITSGGAGLGKNTQYF. The CDR3 DNA is TGTGCCATTACTAGCGGGGGGGCCGGTTTAGGTAAAAATACGCAGTATTTT. The chain links TRBV10-3 to TRBJ2-3; 13 nucleotides agree with TRBD2. The CDR3 length is 17 residues. The germline gives CDR1 ENHRY, CDR2 SYGVKD. Germline trimming cut 9 bases from V and 7 bases from J; bases unmatched to any gene: 16.

The chain is built from TRBV7-2 and TRBJ2-3; D might be TRBD1 (6 bases). Trimming stripped 0 bases from V and 3 bases from J, with 10 bases between. The CDR3 is 15 residues long. CDR1 and CDR2 (germline): SGHTA, FQGNSA. CDR3 region: CASSLATGRTDTQYF. CDR3 sequence (DNA): TGTGCCAGCAGCTTAGCCACAGGGCGGACAGATACGCAGTATTTT.

This clone has just one count. This chain connects TRBV6-1 to TRBJ2-5, with D hard to call. Trimming removed 4 bases from V and 1 base from J, with 7 bases in between. The CDR3 runs to 13 residues. Germline V gives CDR1 MNHNS, CDR2 SASEGT. CDR3 sequence reads: CASSVVLQETQYF. The CDR3 DNA reads as TGTGCCAGCAGTGTCGTCCTCCAAGAGACCCAGTACTTC.

This chain connects TRBV5-4 to TRBJ1-2; D perhaps matches TRBD1 (5 bases). V lost 4 bases, J lost 6 bases, and 19 bases lay in between. Germline CDR1 reads SGHNT; CDR2 reads YYREEE (reference sequence). The CDR3 sequence is 15 residues long. The DNA for the CDR3 is TGTGCCAGCAGCCTTCCGGGACCGGAGGGGAATGGCTACACCTTC. Translated: CASSLPGPEGNGYTF.

The chain employs TRBV16 and TRBJ2-5; D is perhaps TRBD1 (6 bases). Germline lookup yields CDR1 KGHSY and CDR2 FQNENV. V was pared by 3 bases and J by 2 bases, with 10 bases between. The CDR3 covers 14 residues. Here the CDR3 DNA reads TGTGCCAGCAGCCACTTCCAGGGGCAAGAGACCCAGTACTTC. It encodes CASSHFQGQETQYF.

The V gene is TRBV5-1, the J gene TRBJ1-6; D not certain. The CDR3 length is 14 residues. Germline-derived CDR1 and CDR2 are SGHRS and YFSETQ. The V end was cut by 0 bases, the J end by 8 bases, with 9 bases between. This CDR3 reads CASSLVGRDSPLHF. The CDR3 DNA follows: TGCGCCAGCAGCTTGGTAGGAAGAGATTCACCCCTCCACTTT.

This clone is a singleton in its sample. The chain has TRBV9 and TRBJ2-1; TRBD2 might be the D (6 bases). The CDR3 spans 15 residues. V lost 0 bases and J 3 bases, leaving 10 bases between the germline ends. Germline CDR1 is SGDLS and CDR2 is YYNGEE. DNA of the CDR3: TGTGCCAGCAGCGTAGTTGATAGCGGCTACAATGAGCAGTTCTTC. Translated: CASSVVDSGYNEQFF.

This clone was counted only a few times. The chain recombines TRBV7-8 with TRBJ2-7; TRBD1 matches at 11 bases. The CDR3 is 15 amino acids. Germline loops: CDR1 SGHVS, CDR2 FQNEAQ. Germline trimming cut 8 bases from V and 2 bases from J; bases unmatched to any gene: 8. The CDR3 here is CASGPGTGGPYEQYF. DNA of the CDR3: TGTGCCAGCGGTCCGGGGACAGGGGGACCCTACGAGCAGTACTTC.